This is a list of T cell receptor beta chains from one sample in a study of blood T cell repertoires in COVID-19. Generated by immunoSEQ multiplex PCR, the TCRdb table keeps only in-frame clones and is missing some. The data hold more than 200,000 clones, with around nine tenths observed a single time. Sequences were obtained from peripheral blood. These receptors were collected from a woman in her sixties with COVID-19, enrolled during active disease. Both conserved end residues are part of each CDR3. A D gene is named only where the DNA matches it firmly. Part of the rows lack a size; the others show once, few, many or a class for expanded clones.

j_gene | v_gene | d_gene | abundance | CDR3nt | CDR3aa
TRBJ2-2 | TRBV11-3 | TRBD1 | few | TGTGCCAGCAGCCCGAGACAGGGGGCTACCGGGGAGCTGTTTTTT | CASSPRQGATGELFF
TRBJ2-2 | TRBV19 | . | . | TGTGCCAGTATGTTCGGGTCAACCGCGAACACCGGGGAGCTGTTTTTT | CASMFGSTANTGELFF
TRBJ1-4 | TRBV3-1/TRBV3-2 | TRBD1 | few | TGTGCCAGCAGCCCGAGGGGGCTCGATGAAAAACTGTTTTTT | CASSPRGLDEKLFF
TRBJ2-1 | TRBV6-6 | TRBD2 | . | TGTGCCAGCAGTTACCCGACTAGCGGGGCTCGCAATGAGCAGTTCTTC | CASSYPTSGARNEQFF
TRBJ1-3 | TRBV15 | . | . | TGTGCCACCAGCAGAGATTACTCTGGAAACACCATATATTTT | CATSRDYSGNTIYF
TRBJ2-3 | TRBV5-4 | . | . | TGTGCCAGCAGCTTGCCCCCTAGCACAGATACGCAGTATTTT | CASSLPPSTDTQYF
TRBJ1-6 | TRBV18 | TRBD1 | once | TGTGCCAGCTCACCCCTCGGACAGGGGCCGAGCTCCTATAATTCACCCCTCCACTTT | CASSPLGQGPSSYNSPLHF
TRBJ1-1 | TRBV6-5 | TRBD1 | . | TGTGCCAGCAGTTACGACAGGGCGTCCACTGAAGCTTTCTTT | CASSYDRASTEAFF
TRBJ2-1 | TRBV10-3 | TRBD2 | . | TGTGCCACCGGTACTAGCGGACCGACCTACAATGAGCAGTTCTTC | CATGTSGPTYNEQFF
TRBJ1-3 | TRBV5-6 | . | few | TGTGCCAGCAGCTTTCGTCCGATGAGCTCTGGAAACACCATATATTTT | CASSFRPMSSGNTIYF
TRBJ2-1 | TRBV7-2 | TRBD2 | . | TGTGCCAGCAGCTTATCACCGGGAGGGGCGAATGAGCAGTTCTTC | CASSLSPGGANEQFF
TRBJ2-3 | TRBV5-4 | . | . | TGTGCCAGCAGCTTGGGACCACTACCGGGCACAGATACGCAGTATTTT | CASSLGPLPGTDTQYF
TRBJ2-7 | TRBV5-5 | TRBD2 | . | TGTGCCAGCAGCTTGGAGGGAGCGGGAGTCCCCTACGAGCAGTACTTC | CASSLEGAGVPYEQYF
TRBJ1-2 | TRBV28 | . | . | TGTGCCAGCGCGGCAGGCAGGGCTCTTGGCTACACCTTC | CASAAGRALGYTF
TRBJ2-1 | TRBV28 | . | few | TGTGCCAGCAGTTTATCTGGACTTTATCTGTTCTTC | CASSLSGLYLFF
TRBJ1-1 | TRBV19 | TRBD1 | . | TGTGCCAGTAAACCGGAGGGGGCGCGGAGGTCCACTGAAGCTTTCTTT | CASKPEGARRSTEAFF
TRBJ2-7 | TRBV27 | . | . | TGTGCCAGCAGCCCAAGGGGTCCCACGAAACGGGCCGAGCAGTACTTC | CASSPRGPTKRAEQYF
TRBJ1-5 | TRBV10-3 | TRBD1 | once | TGTGCCATCAGCTCCGACAGGGGGAATCAGCCCCAGCATTTT | CAISSDRGNQPQHF
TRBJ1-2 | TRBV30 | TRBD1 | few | TGTGCCTGGAGTGTACAGGGGCAGGGGGCTAATGGCTACACCTTC | CAWSVQGQGANGYTF
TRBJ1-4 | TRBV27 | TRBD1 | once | TGTGCCAGCAGTGGGGGACAGGGATTCGAAAAACTGTTTTTT | CASSGGQGFEKLFF
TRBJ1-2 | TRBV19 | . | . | TGTGCCAGTAGTATGGAGGGAAACTATGGCTACACCTTC | CASSMEGNYGYTF
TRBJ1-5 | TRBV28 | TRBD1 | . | TGTGCCAGCAGTTACCGGACAGGGGCCTCCAATCAGCCCCAGCATTTT | CASSYRTGASNQPQHF
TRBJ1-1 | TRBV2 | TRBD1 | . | TGTGCCAGCAGTCTGGACAGGAGGACTGAAGCTTTCTTT | CASSLDRRTEAFF
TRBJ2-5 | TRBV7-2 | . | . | TGTGCCAGCAGCTTAGTTCCCTCACAGGTTCCACAAGAGACCCAGTACTTC | CASSLVPSQVPQETQYF
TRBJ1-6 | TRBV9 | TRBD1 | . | TGTGCCAGCTCCGAGTCCGACAGGGTCTATTCACCCCTCCACTTT | CASSESDRVYSPLHF
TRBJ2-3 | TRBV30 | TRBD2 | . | TGTGCCTGGGGGGGGAGAGCGGGAGTAGCAGATACGCAGTATTTT | CAWGGRAGVADTQYF
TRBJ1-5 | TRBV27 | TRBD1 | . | TGTGCCAGCAGCCGAGCCGGGACAGGCAATCAGCCCCAGCATTTT | CASSRAGTGNQPQHF
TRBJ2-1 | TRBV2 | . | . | TGTGCCAGCAGTGAAAGGGGCAGTTCCTACAATGAGCAGTTCTTC | CASSERGSSYNEQFF
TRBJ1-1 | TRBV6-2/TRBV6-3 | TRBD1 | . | TGTGCCAGCAGTAATACAGGGGAGCAGCCTTTCTTT | CASSNTGEQPFF
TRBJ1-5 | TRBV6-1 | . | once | TGTGCCAGCAGTGAAGCCGGGGGGCGGCCCCAGCATTTT | CASSEAGGRPQHF
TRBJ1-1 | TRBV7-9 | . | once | TGTGCCAGCAGCTTAGTGGCAGATGGAGCTTTCTTT | CASSLVADGAFF
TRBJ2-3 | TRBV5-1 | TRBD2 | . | TGCGCCAGCAGCCTTGGGGGAGGGTCAGATACGCAGTATTTT | CASSLGGGSDTQYF
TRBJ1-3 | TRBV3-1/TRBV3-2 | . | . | TGTGCCAGCAGCCAAGTCATTGTCGGCTCTGGAAACACCATATATTTT | CASSQVIVGSGNTIYF
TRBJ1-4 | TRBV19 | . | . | TGTGCCAGTAGTATTTGGGAGGGCACTAATGAAAAACTGTTTTTT | CASSIWEGTNEKLFF
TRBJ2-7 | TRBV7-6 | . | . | TGTGCCAGCAGCTTAGAGCACGAGCAGTACTTC | CASSLEHEQYF
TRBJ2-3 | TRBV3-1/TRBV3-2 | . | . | TGTGCCAGCAGCCAAGATCGGTCCGCGCAGTATTTT | CASSQDRSAQYF